What follows are 2 T cell receptor beta chains derived from one specimen sequenced in a study of monozygotic twins with cystic fibrosis. Using immunoSEQ multiplex PCR, the repertoire was profiled, and TCRdb retains in-frame clones only, with some absent. The sample has fewer than 10,000 clones, 98% to 99% seen once. Sequences were obtained from blood. The receptor set was obtained from a girl aged 2 to 10 with cystic fibrosis.

J is TRBJ2-1 and V is TRBV5-4; perhaps TRBD1 as D (6 bases). CDR1 is SGHNT and CDR2 is YYREEE in the germline V gene (reference sequence). The CDR3 is made up of 14 amino acids. The V gene lost 7 bases and the J gene lost 6 bases, with 17 bases spanning the gap. The CDR3 DNA reads TGTGCCAGCGGACAAAGAGTAGGGGGCAATGAGCAGTTCTTC. Its translation: CASGQRVGGNEQFF.

The genes are TRBV29-1 and TRBJ2-1, with 13 nucleotides matching TRBD2. CDR3 length: 14 residues. CDR1 is SQVTM, CDR2 ANQGSEA, per germline. The V and J ends lost 8 bases and 8 bases, in that order; junction bases with no gene match: 9. CDR3 sequence reads: CSLWGTSGMDEQFF. CDR3 DNA sequence: TGCAGCTTATGGGGGACTAGCGGGATGGATGAGCAGTTCTTC.